These 23 T cell receptor beta chains were all obtained from the same sample, sequenced in a study of blood T cell repertoires in COVID-19. TCRdb keeps only in-frame clones here, not all; method: immunoSEQ multiplex PCR. Of around 250,000 clones listed, about nine tenths are singletons. Material for sequencing was peripheral blood. Source of these receptors: a woman aged 25 to 39 with active or convalescent COVID-19.

The V gene is TRBV7-6, the J gene TRBJ1-1; 11 nucleotides line up with TRBD1. The CDR3 has 16 amino acids. CDR1 is SGHVS and CDR2 is FNYEAQ in the germline V gene. The V gene end was trimmed by 5 bases and the J gene end by 0 bases; junction bases not matched to a gene: 5. The CDR3 spells CASSRGTGGMNTEAFF. As DNA, the CDR3 is TGTGCCAGCAGCCGTGGGACAGGGGGAATGAACACTGAAGCTTTCTTT.

This clone came up once. The sample carries other DNA sequences with the same CDR3. V and J are TRBV5-1 and TRBJ1-1; a weak D match, TRBD1 (6 bases). Germline lookup yields CDR1 SGHRS and CDR2 YFSETQ. Trimming shortened V by 2 bases and J by 3 bases, and 11 bases separated the two germline ends. The CDR3 has 14 residues. CDR3 sequence: CASSLTGRDTEAFF. The CDR3 nucleotides are TGCGCCAGCAGCTTAACAGGGAGGGACACTGAAGCTTTCTTT.

The rearrangement joins TRBV2 to TRBJ1-5; D is perhaps TRBD1 (5 bases). Germline CDR1 is SNHLY and CDR2 is FYNNEI. V gave up 11 bases and J gave up 3 bases, with 14 bases separating them. The CDR3 is 13 amino acids. CDR3 coding DNA: TGTGCCGGAACCAAAGGGGTCAATCAGCCCCAGCATTTT. It translates to CAGTKGVNQPQHF.

The J gene is TRBJ2-3, the V gene TRBV28; D remains unclear. Germline CDR1 is MDHEN and CDR2 is SYDVKM. The CDR3 extends over 14 amino acids. V was cut by 5 bases and J by 0 bases, with 9 bases left in between. CDR3: CASSRQGSTDTQYF. The CDR3 DNA is TGTGCCAGCAGTAGACAAGGTAGCACAGATACGCAGTATTTT.

V gene TRBV6-5 combines with J gene TRBJ1-1; tentatively, D is TRBD1 (5 bases). This CDR3 is built from 11 residues. The germline gives CDR1 MNHEY, CDR2 SVGAGI. The V gene lost 6 bases and the J gene lost 11 bases, with 13 bases spanning the gap. DNA of the CDR3: TGTGCCAGCAGGGGGGAAGGGAGGGCTTTCTTT. Translation gives CASRGEGRAFF.

This chain connects TRBV18 to TRBJ1-4; D may be TRBD1 (6 bases). The CDR3 contains 14 residues. V was trimmed by 6 bases and J by 2 bases, leaving 10 bases between them. Germline V gene lookup returns CDR1 KGHSH and CDR2 LQKENI. CDR3 sequence reads: CASSLQGTNEKLFF. The CDR3 DNA reads as TGTGCCAGCTCGCTGCAGGGGACTAATGAAAAACTGTTTTTT.

J is TRBJ2-7 and V is TRBV18; 9 positions agree with TRBD1. This CDR3 spans 14 amino acids. CDR1 is KGHSH and CDR2 is LQKENI in the germline V gene. V shed 2 bases, J shed 13 bases, and the junction held 12 bases outside the gene matches. CDR3 in amino acids: CASSPNPGQGGFYF. In DNA form, the CDR3 reads TGTGCCAGCTCACCAAATCCGGGACAGGGAGGTTTTTACTTC.

The chain has TRBV24-1 and TRBJ2-2; 12 bases agree with TRBD2. This CDR3 has 17 amino acids. Germline CDR1 and CDR2: KGHDR and SFDVKD. Germline trimming cut 3 bases from V and 5 bases from J; bases unmatched to any gene: 6. The DNA of the CDR3 is TGTGCCACCAGTGATCCTCGTGGACTAGCGGGGACCGGGGAGCTGTTTTTT. Translated: CATSDPRGLAGTGELFF.

J is TRBJ1-1 and V is TRBV30; 7 nucleotides agree with TRBD1. Germline V gene sequence: CDR1 GTSNPN, CDR2 SVGIG (reference sequence). The CDR3 spans 11 residues. The V gene end was trimmed by 1 base and the J gene end by 11 bases; junction bases not matched to a gene: 4. CDR3 DNA: TGTGCCTGGAGTGGGCAGGGGGTGGCTTTCTTT. Its translation: CAWSGQGVAFF.

The chain employs TRBV2 and TRBJ2-7, with 7 nucleotides matching TRBD2. V was pared by 2 bases and J by 2 bases, with 6 bases of the junction left unmatched. The CDR3 extends over 15 amino acids. Germline loops: CDR1 SNHLY, CDR2 FYNNEI. For the CDR3, the DNA is TGTGCCAGCAGTGAACGAGCGGGGACGGCCTACGAGCAGTACTTC. Translation gives CASSERAGTAYEQYF.

This chain links TRBV3-1 (or the pseudogene TRBV3-2) with TRBJ2-3; D is unresolved. Germline CDR1 is LGHDT and CDR2 is YNNKEL (reference sequence). This CDR3 contains 15 residues. V was cut by 1 base and J by 5 bases, with 13 bases left in between. For the CDR3, the DNA is TGTGCCAGCAGCCAAGCCGGGTCGAAAGGAGATACGCAGTATTTT. Its translation: CASSQAGSKGDTQYF.

This clone occurred once. This chain uses TRBV19 with TRBJ1-2; TRBD1 agrees at 9 bases. Per germline, CDR1 LNHDA and CDR2 SQIVND (reference sequence). The CDR3 is 14 residues long. V shed 5 bases, J shed 3 bases, and the junction held 4 bases outside the gene matches. The CDR3 coding sequence is TGTGCCAGTAGTCCTTGGGACAGGGACTATGGCTACACCTTC. Translating gives CASSPWDRDYGYTF. Full variable domain (missing parts from reference TRBV19 and TRBJ1-2): DGGITQSPKYLFRKEGQNVTLSCEQNLNHDAMYWYRQDPGQGLRLIYYSQIVNDFQKGDIAEGYSVSREKKESFPLTVTSAQKNPTAFYLCASSPWDRDYGYTFGSGTRLTVV.

The chain employs TRBV20-1 and TRBJ2-1; weak D call: TRBD2 (6 bases). Trimming took off 3 bases at V and 8 bases at J, with 23 bases between the two ends. The CDR3 has 16 amino acids. The germline gives CDR1 DFQATT, CDR2 SNEGSKA (reference sequence). The CDR3: CSASPRDFIPHHEQFF. The CDR3 nucleotides read TGCAGTGCTAGTCCACGGGACTTCATACCCCACCATGAGCAGTTCTTC.

Remarks on this clone: This same CDR3 is encoded by further DNA sequences in the sample. J is TRBJ1-5 and V is TRBV6-2 or TRBV6-3; tentatively, D is TRBD1 (6 bases). Per germline, CDR1 MNHEY and CDR2 SVGEGT. There are 14 residues in the CDR3. The V end lost 2 bases, the J end lost 4 bases, and 9 bases lay between the germline ends. CDR3 region: CASSYSTGNQPQHF. DNA of the CDR3: TGTGCCAGCAGTTACAGTACAGGGAATCAGCCCCAGCATTTT.

J is TRBJ2-1 and V is TRBV19; 7 positions agree with TRBD2. Trimming at V came to 2 bases and at J to 7 bases, leaving 8 bases not matched to a gene. CDR3 size: 15 residues. CDR1 and CDR2 from the germline V gene are LNHDA and SQIVND (reference sequence). CDR3 in DNA: TGTGCCAGTAGTATACTGGCGGGGGATGGAAATGAGCAGTTCTTC. The encoded protein is CASSILAGDGNEQFF.

The chain recombines TRBV28 with TRBJ1-5, with D possibly being TRBD1 (6 bases). The germline V gene has CDR1 MDHEN and CDR2 SYDVKM. This CDR3 is 14 amino acids long. V shed 7 bases and J shed 5 bases, with 15 bases lying between them. The CDR3 loop reads CASTTDRSYQPQHF. The CDR3 nucleotides read TGTGCCAGCACAACTGACAGGAGCTATCAGCCCCAGCATTTT.

This clone was observed a few times. The V gene is TRBV7-2, the J gene TRBJ2-2; D might be TRBD1 (9 bases). Trimming cost V 1 base and J 5 bases, with 17 bases left between them. This CDR3 contains 17 residues. Germline loops: CDR1 SGHTA, CDR2 FQGNSA. The CDR3 spells CASSLVAGQGWTGELFF. Written as DNA, the CDR3 is TGTGCCAGCAGCTTAGTAGCGGGACAGGGTTGGACCGGGGAGCTGTTTTTT.

The CDR3 spells CASKQNTEAFF. The CDR3, as DNA: TGTGCCAGCAAGCAGAACACTGAAGCTTTCTTT. The chain is built from TRBV25-1 and TRBJ1-1; D gene unclear. The ends were cut back, 7 bases at V and 1 base at J, with 4 bases in the middle. The CDR3 spans 11 residues. Per the germline V gene, CDR1 is MGHDK and CDR2 is SYGVNS. Looking up the rest from reference TRBV25-1 and TRBJ1-1 gives the full variable domain: EADIYQTPRYLVIGTGKKITLECSQTMGHDKMYWYQQDPGMELHLIHYSYGVNSTEKGDLSSESTVSRIRTEHFPLTLESARPSHTSQYLCASKQNTEAFFGQGTRLTVV.

This clone appeared a single time. The CDR3 DNA reads as TGTGCCAGCAGTTTCTGGGTCAGGCAAACCCTCTCCTATGGCTACACCTTC. It specifies CASSFWVRQTLSYGYTF. The gene calls are TRBV28 and TRBJ1-2; D call uncertain. CDR1 and CDR2 from the germline V gene are MDHEN and SYDVKM. The CDR3 sequence is 17 residues long. Trimming removed 3 bases at V and 4 bases at J, with 21 bases between.

This clone was detected a few times. In nucleotides, the CDR3 is TGTGCCAGCAGTTACCGGGACAACTCCTACGAGCAGTACTTC. Its translation: CASSYRDNSYEQYF. V and J are TRBV6-2 or TRBV6-3 and TRBJ2-7, with a weak D call TRBD1 (6 bases). Germline V gene data show CDR1 as MNHEY and CDR2 as SVGEGT. CDR3 length: 14 amino acids. The V and J ends lost 2 bases and 0 bases respectively, with 8 bases between them.

This chain uses TRBV4-3 with TRBJ1-6, with 9 bases fitting TRBD1. V trimming: 4 bases; J trimming: 14 bases; junction bases outside the gene matches: 12. Looked up from germline, CDR1 is LGHNA and CDR2 is YSLEER. CDR3 size: 15 residues. CDR3 loop: CASSRAAGTGLSLHF. The CDR3 DNA follows: TGCGCCAGCAGCCGAGCCGCTGGGACAGGGCTTTCCCTCCACTTT.

CDR3 residues: CASSLEFGSNQPQHF. The CDR3 DNA reads TGTGCCAGCAGTTTGGAGTTCGGGAGCAATCAGCCCCAGCATTTT. The J gene is TRBJ1-5, the V gene TRBV28; the D is unclear. V gave up 3 bases and J gave up 1 base, with 10 bases separating them. CDR3 length equals 15 residues. Germline V gene sequence: CDR1 MDHEN, CDR2 SYDVKM.

The rearrangement joins TRBV5-1 to TRBJ2-6, with TRBD1 identical over 9 bases. CDR1 is SGHRS, CDR2 YFSETQ, per germline. After removal of 4 bases from V and 0 bases from J, the junction contained 2 bases not matched to a gene. This CDR3 spans 16 amino acids. CDR3 DNA sequence: TGCGCCAGCAGCCGGGACAGGGCCTCTGGGGCCAACGTCCTGACTTTC. Its translation is CASSRDRASGANVLTF.